Detailed here is one T cell receptor beta chain. Its antigen is not yet known. One base away there is no much larger clone; base qualities are not given. TCRbeta CDR3 regions were amplified from genomic DNA using the immunoSEQ Assay, a bias-controlled multiplex PCR. The source study handled its data this way. Nucleated cell counts per sample were estimated from amplification of reference gene primers within the assay. To quantify the absolute abundance of each unique TCRbeta CDR3 rearrangement, sequence reads were collapsed and filtered. For each sample, productive Simpson clonality was calculated by taking the square root of Simpson's diversity index across productive rearrangements. The table comes from immuneACCESS by way of TCRdb, which keeps in-frame sequences with V and J called. Part of the clones is missing from these tables; in studies checked, under half for an unresolved V gene and the rest for unknown reasons. V and J calls and clone size follow that table, whereas D and trimming were derived from the DNA. This sample gives roughly 250,000 clones in total; around nine tenths of them show up just once. The ten largest clones capture more than 0.95% of the sample.

A second Seattle source provided samples from volunteer blood donors who had recovered from COVID-19. Whole blood was collected in K2EDTA tubes by collaborating institutions according to the institutions' own protocols. Collaborator samples were shipped for TCRbeta analysis as frozen whole blood, isolated PBMCs, or DNA extracted from either sample type. This specimen belongs to a study of blood T cell repertoires in COVID-19 (dated by TCRdb to 2019 to 2021). Background on the whole study: Samples covering the acute and convalescent phases of COVID-19 were provided by collaborators in the United States, Italy and Spain. The prospective study material was composed of cDNA or gDNA derived from T cells, B-cell-depleted T cells, or PBMCs. Subjects who had been exposed to COVID-19, were actively infected with it, or had recovered from it provided the deeply sampled blood TCRbeta repertoires that made up the dataset. A freely available public database, intended as a resource for researchers studying the immune response to SARS-CoV-2, is where the repertoires were released. The samples were drawn from two sources: the first 160 participants of the ongoing ImmuneRACE study, and 1,254 subjects contributed by 6 global collaborators. Nearly every sample came with metadata listing a de-identified subject ID, COVID-19 status, age in years and sex. Where HLA class I and class II types were available, the types were taken from metadata supplied by the sample provider, not from assay-based typing.

Via the germline V gene (reference sequence), CDR1 is GTSNPN and CDR2 SVGIG. The CDR3 goes from the cysteine to the phenylalanine over 14 residues. Here the CDR3 DNA is all that survives: 42 bases in frame from base 1. Unmatched junction bases come to 6, with V trimmed by 3 bases and J by 7 bases. Overall results and qualifications from the work: How much clinical and demographic metadata was included differed by source and by participant, and the metadata was provided uncurated.

The V and J genes are TRBV30 and TRBJ2-3, with 11 bases in between that match TRBD2. The source of this sequence is a woman aged 35 to 49 who had recovered from COVID-19. What was sequenced was peripheral blood. The CDR3 region reads CAWSQGTSGNTQYF. The DNA reads TGTGCCTGGAGCCAAGGGACTAGCGGCAATACGCAGTATTTT.